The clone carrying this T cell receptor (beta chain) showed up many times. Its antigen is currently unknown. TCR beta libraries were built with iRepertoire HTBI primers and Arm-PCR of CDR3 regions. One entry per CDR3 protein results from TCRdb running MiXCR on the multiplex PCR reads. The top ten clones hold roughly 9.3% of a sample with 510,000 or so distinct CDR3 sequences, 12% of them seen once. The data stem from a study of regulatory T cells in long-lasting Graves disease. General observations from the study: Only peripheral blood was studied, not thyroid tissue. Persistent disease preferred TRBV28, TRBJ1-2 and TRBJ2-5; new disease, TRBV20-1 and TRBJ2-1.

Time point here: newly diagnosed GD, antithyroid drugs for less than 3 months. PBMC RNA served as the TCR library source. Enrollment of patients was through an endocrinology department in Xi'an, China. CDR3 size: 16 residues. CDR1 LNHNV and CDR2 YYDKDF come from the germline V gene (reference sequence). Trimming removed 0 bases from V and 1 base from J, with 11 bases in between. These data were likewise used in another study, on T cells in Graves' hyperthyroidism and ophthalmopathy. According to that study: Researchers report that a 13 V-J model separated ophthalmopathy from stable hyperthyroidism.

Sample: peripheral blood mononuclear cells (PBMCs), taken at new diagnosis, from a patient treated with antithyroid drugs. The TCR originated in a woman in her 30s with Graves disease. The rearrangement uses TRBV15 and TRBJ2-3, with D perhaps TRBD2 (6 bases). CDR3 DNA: TGTGCCACCAGCAGAGAGATGCAGCGGGGCACAGATACGCAGTATTTT. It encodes CATSREMQRGTDTQYF.